This T cell receptor (beta chain) originates from a study of beta chain features in type 1 diabetes. CDR1 is SGHRS, CDR2 YFSETQ, per germline. Trimming took off 4 bases at V and 2 bases at J, with 14 bases between the two ends. The CDR3 totals 15 residues. Investigators reverse transcribed all isolated RNA, so they sequenced expressed TCRB transcripts. Libraries were prepared by immunoSEQ multiplex PCR; TCRdb keeps only in-frame clonotypes and omits some of them. The sample carries over 200,000 clones, approximately 10% recorded once. Only one heparinised blood draw was taken per donor, and its volume averaged about 120 mL. CD45RO/CCR7/CD25/CD127/CD95/CD27 separated CD4+ naive, central memory, regulatory and stem cell-like memory cells by sorting. Post-sort purity exceeded 98% for all sorted populations. Study findings and constraints: Shortening that was moderate but significant affected the TCRB CDR3s of Type 1 diabetes patients in all four CD4+ subsets.

This clone has a handful of counts. Its antigen is as yet unknown. The TCR originated in a man aged 30 to 45 with type 1 diabetes. The genes are TRBV5-1 and TRBJ2-3; no clear D gene. Sequenced: naive CD4+ T cells from blood. The CDR3 DNA is TGCGCCAGCAGCGAAAGAGGCCATCCCACAGATACGCAGTATTTT. This encodes CASSERGHPTDTQYF.